Listed below are T cell receptor beta chains from one sample, sequenced in a study of CD8 T cells in Susac syndrome. MiXCR, run by TCRdb on the immunoSEQ multiplex PCR reads, gives a single entry per CDR3 protein. The sample includes 90,000 or so distinct CDR3 sequences, approximately 92% seen only once; the top ten take roughly 0.3%. Sequenced: CD8+ T cells from PBMCs. These receptors were collected from a human donor in good health. Both conserved end residues are trimmed from each CDR3. Rows may omit the clone size; those that give it use once, few, many or a size class.

cdr3_aa | clone_size | cdr3_length | j_call | v_call
ASNTGGYGYT | - | 10 | TRBJ1-2 | TRBV7-9
ASRSGAYSGNTIY | - | 13 | TRBJ1-3 | TRBV6-6
ASSVAKRTEPNTGELF | - | 16 | TRBJ2-2 | TRBV9
ASSSGDTEAF | - | 10 | TRBJ1-1 | TRBV5-6
SASPPVLGYNEQF | - | 13 | TRBJ2-1 | TRBV20-1
ASSQDPLGELF | once | 11 | TRBJ2-2 | TRBV4-2
ATKNKTGNGNTIY | - | 13 | TRBJ1-3 | TRBV23-1
SVGGGNKAEAF | - | 11 | TRBJ1-1 | TRBV29-1
ATLDGADTNEKLF | - | 13 | TRBJ1-4 | TRBV19
ASSMWGNTEAF | - | 11 | TRBJ1-1 | TRBV19
ASSLYEGNTEAF | once | 12 | TRBJ1-1 | TRBV12-3/TRBV12-4
ASSPSGFTGELF | - | 12 | TRBJ2-2 | TRBV6-4
ASSEGYEQY | - | 9 | TRBJ2-7 | TRBV19
ASSGASGNTIY | - | 11 | TRBJ1-3 | TRBV19
ASSQTQQGNYGYT | - | 13 | TRBJ1-2 | TRBV3-1
SVPEANYGYT | - | 10 | TRBJ1-2 | TRBV29-1
ASSQDRGGGGMYEQY | - | 15 | TRBJ2-7 | TRBV4-2
ASSVQPFNYT | - | 10 | TRBJ1-2 | TRBV9
ASSADFPLYGYT | - | 12 | TRBJ1-2 | TRBV6-5
ACTPATGNEQF | once | 11 | TRBJ2-1 | TRBV30
ASSETTGIGETQY | - | 13 | TRBJ2-5 | TRBV6-2/TRBV6-3
ASTHEGEKLF | - | 10 | TRBJ1-4 | TRBV7-9
SVAGYYRDRGTGELF | - | 15 | TRBJ2-2 | TRBV29-1
ASRDTRGSTALYQETQY | - | 17 | TRBJ2-5 | TRBV5-1
ASSEKDRRSTEAF | - | 13 | TRBJ1-1 | TRBV6-1
ASSLANGGAVFGETQY | - | 16 | TRBJ2-5 | TRBV5-6
AGRAQH | - | 6 | TRBJ1-5 | TRBV11-2
ASSYGTGQDTQY | - | 12 | TRBJ2-3 | TRBV7-8
ASWDGPFATEAF | - | 12 | TRBJ1-1 | TRBV12-3/TRBV12-4
ASSLGLADQETQY | once | 13 | TRBJ2-5 | TRBV5-6
ASRSQGRYEQY | - | 11 | TRBJ2-7 | TRBV5-1
SVEDRRGLYTQY | - | 12 | TRBJ2-3 | TRBV29-1